Below, 13 T cell receptor beta chains from the same sample are listed, as sequenced in a study of blood T cell repertoires in COVID-19 (dated by TCRdb to the early 2020s). Library preparation used the immunoSEQ multiplex PCR assay. TCRdb's version of the immuneACCESS table is confined to in-frame rearrangements and falls short of the full clone set. An unresolved V gene accounts for under half of the shortfall where checked; the remainder is of unknown origin. This sample has 250,000 to 350,000 clones in its table, and roughly nine tenths of those were observed once. The top ten clones comprise 18% of the sample. Sequenced input: PBMCs or T cells enriched from blood (not recorded which). The source is a woman in her 30s who had recovered from COVID-19.

Remarks on this clone: This sample also contains other DNA sequences that code for the same CDR3. The chain is built from TRBV6-5 and TRBJ1-1, with D perhaps TRBD1 (5 bases). The germline V gene encodes CDR1 MNHEY and CDR2 SVGAGI. The V end was cut by 0 bases, the J end by 4 bases, with 6 bases between. This CDR3 spans 13 amino acids. The chain's CDR3 is CASSYSGGTEAFF. CDR3 in DNA: TGTGCCAGCAGTTACTCGGGGGGCACTGAAGCTTTCTTT.

The chain is built from TRBV2 and TRBJ2-1; D gene unclear. The ends were cut back, 5 bases at V and 10 bases at J, with 9 bases in the middle. The length of the CDR3 is 11 residues. CDR1 and CDR2 (germline): SNHLY, FYNNEI. CDR3 region: CASSNPLEQFF. CDR3 in DNA: TGTGCCAGCAGTAATCCCCTGGAGCAGTTCTTC.

The chain links TRBV4-3 to TRBJ2-7; a possible D gene is TRBD1 (6 bases). Trimming cost V 1 base and J 1 base, with 11 bases left between them. Looked up from germline, CDR1 is LGHNA and CDR2 is YSLEER. The CDR3 consists of 15 residues. CDR3 DNA: TGCGCCAGCAGCCAAGCTACAGGGTGGTCCTACGAGCAGTACTTC. Translated, it gives CASSQATGWSYEQYF.

V and J are TRBV4-1 and TRBJ1-4; TRBD1 matches at 9 bases. The V gene's germline CDR1 is MGHRA and CDR2 YSYEKL. The CDR3 runs 15 residues. J was trimmed by 8 bases and V by 3 bases; bases with no gene match: 7. The CDR3 reads CASSQGTGKREKLFF. The CDR3 DNA reads TGCGCCAGCAGCCAGGGGACAGGGAAGAGGGAAAAACTGTTTTTT.

The chain combines TRBV13 with TRBJ1-3; D gene unclear. Germline CDR1 reads PRHDT; CDR2 reads FYEKMQ (reference sequence). CDR3 length equals 14 residues. V lost 0 bases, J lost 4 bases, and 7 bases lay in between. CDR3 DNA: TGTGCCAGCAGCTTAGGCCAGGTGGGAAACACCATATATTTT. Translating it yields CASSLGQVGNTIYF.

The gene calls are TRBV7-9 and TRBJ2-3, with 10 bases fitting TRBD2. Germline CDR1 is SEHNR and CDR2 is FQNEAQ (reference sequence). The CDR3 is 15 residues long. V lost 2 bases to trimming and J lost 4 bases; unmatched junction nucleotides: 3. CDR3 protein: CASSLSSGSSDTQYF. DNA of the CDR3: TGTGCCAGCAGCTTATCTAGCGGGAGTTCAGATACGCAGTATTTT.

This chain uses TRBV2 with TRBJ2-7; 10 bases agree with TRBD1. Germline CDR1 SNHLY, CDR2 FYNNEI. CDR3 length: 14 amino acids. The V segment lost 6 bases and the J segment 3 bases; nucleotides outside the gene matches: 5. The CDR3 reads CASSSDRGLYEQYF. The DNA for the CDR3 is TGTGCCAGCAGCAGTGACAGGGGGCTCTACGAGCAGTACTTC.

This chain uses TRBV25-1 with TRBJ2-5, with a possible D match to TRBD2 (5 bases). This CDR3 is 17 amino acids long. The ends were cut back, 3 bases at V and 2 bases at J, with 19 bases in the middle. Germline-derived CDR1 and CDR2 are MGHDK and SYGVNS. The CDR3 reads CASSDRRTHGFQETQYF. CDR3 DNA sequence: TGTGCCAGCAGTGACAGGAGGACGCACGGTTTTCAAGAGACCCAGTACTTC.

This clone was counted between two and nine times. The chain employs TRBV20-1 and TRBJ1-1, with D tentatively TRBD1 (6 bases). The germline V gene encodes CDR1 DFQATT and CDR2 SNEGSKA (reference sequence). Trimming left V 5 bases short and J 10 bases short, with 14 bases between. The CDR3 covers 11 residues. CDR3 sequence (DNA): TGCAGTGCTGAAACAGGGCTAGGAGCTTTCTTT. Residues: CSAETGLGAFF.

V is TRBV9 and J is TRBJ2-1; the D gene is possibly TRBD2 (6 bases). Germline CDR1 and CDR2: SGDLS and YYNGEE. The CDR3 has 15 amino acids. V shed 4 bases and J shed 6 bases, with 17 bases lying between them. CDR3 bases: TGTGCCAGCAGCCCCCCGGGACTCAGTTTCAATGAGCAGTTCTTC. It codes for CASSPPGLSFNEQFF. Based on the CDR3 plus reference TRBV9 and TRBJ2-1, the full variable domain is DSGVTQTPKHLITATGQRVTLRCSPRSGDLSVYWYQQSLDQGLQFLIQYYNGEERAKGNILERFSAQQFPDLHSELNLSSLELGDSALYFCASSPPGLSFNEQFFGPGTRLTVL.

The chain recombines TRBV29-1 with TRBJ1-4, with 8 bases lining up with TRBD1. Germline V gene sequence: CDR1 SQVTM, CDR2 ANQGSEA. The CDR3 spans 14 residues. The J segment lost 7 bases and the V segment lost 1 base, leaving 5 bases of the junction unmatched. The CDR3 is CSVEAPGGREKLFF. The DNA of the CDR3 is TGCAGCGTTGAAGCCCCAGGGGGCCGTGAAAAACTGTTTTTT.

In its sample, this clone was seen once. J is TRBJ2-2 and V is TRBV19, with a weak D call TRBD2 (6 bases). Trimming left V 10 bases short and J 9 bases short, with 24 bases between. The germline V gene has CDR1 LNHDA and CDR2 SQIVND (reference sequence). The CDR3 spans 15 residues. This CDR3 is CATRVGGASLRELFF. CDR3 coding DNA: TGTGCCACCCGCGTTGGAGGGGCGTCTCTCCGGGAGCTGTTTTTT.

Ten or more counts support this clone. The chain uses TRBV28 and TRBJ1-2; 11 nucleotides agree with TRBD1. The junction had 9 bases not matched to a gene; V was cut back by 4 bases and J by 11 bases. CDR3 length equals 14 residues. Germline loops: CDR1 MDHEN, CDR2 SYDVKM. This CDR3 reads CASSSFGQGARYTF. CDR3 DNA sequence: TGTGCCAGCAGTTCCTTTGGACAGGGGGCGAGGTACACCTTC.